This TCR beta chain was found in a study of blood T cell repertoires in COVID-19. V was cut by 1 base and J by 8 bases, with 9 bases left in between. Germline CDR1 and CDR2: SGHNT and YYREEE (reference sequence). CDR3 length: 13 residues. Sequenced by immunoSEQ multiplex PCR; TCRdb stores in-frame clones only, minus some. The data show roughly 350,000 clones, around 87% seen once. The V gene is TRBV5-4, the J gene TRBJ1-4, with D maybe TRBD1 (6 bases). The sequenced sample was peripheral blood. This TCR was recovered from a woman aged 45-65 years with COVID-19, enrolled during active disease. CDR3: CASSLMDSEKLFF. In DNA form, the CDR3 reads TGTGCCAGCAGCTTGATGGACAGCGAAAAACTGTTTTTT.